Given below is one TCR beta chain in context. As yet, its antigen is unknown. Method: immunoSEQ multiplex PCR; TCRdb's copy keeps in-frame clones and lacks some. Of some 50,000 clones listed, 92% are singletons. CDR1 is SGHRS, CDR2 YFSETQ, per germline. V shed 0 bases and J 4 bases; nucleotides not matched to a gene: 4. This CDR3 comprises 15 residues. This record comes from a study of a mutant IDH1 vaccine in newly diagnosed glioma. Overall study context: Vaccine dosing followed radiotherapy by 4-6 weeks, or accompanied temozolomide cycles. Visit V12 was scheduled at week 35 and visit V13 at week 47.

Described time point: week 35, safety follow-up. A single vaccine dose contained 300 ug of mutant IDH1 20-mer peptide, and topical imiquimod was used with it. There were eight vaccinations for patients, given in weeks 1, 3, 5, 7, 11, 15, 19 and 23. The chain employs TRBV5-1 and TRBJ2-1, with 7 bases that match TRBD2. This clonotype originated in a man aged 50 to 59 with glioma. Specimen: PBMCs, collected from a glioma patient whose treatment included an IDH1 peptide vaccine. CDR3 region: CASSLESGKYNEQFF. The CDR3 DNA is TGCGCCAGCAGCTTGGAGAGCGGGAAGTACAATGAGCAGTTCTTC.